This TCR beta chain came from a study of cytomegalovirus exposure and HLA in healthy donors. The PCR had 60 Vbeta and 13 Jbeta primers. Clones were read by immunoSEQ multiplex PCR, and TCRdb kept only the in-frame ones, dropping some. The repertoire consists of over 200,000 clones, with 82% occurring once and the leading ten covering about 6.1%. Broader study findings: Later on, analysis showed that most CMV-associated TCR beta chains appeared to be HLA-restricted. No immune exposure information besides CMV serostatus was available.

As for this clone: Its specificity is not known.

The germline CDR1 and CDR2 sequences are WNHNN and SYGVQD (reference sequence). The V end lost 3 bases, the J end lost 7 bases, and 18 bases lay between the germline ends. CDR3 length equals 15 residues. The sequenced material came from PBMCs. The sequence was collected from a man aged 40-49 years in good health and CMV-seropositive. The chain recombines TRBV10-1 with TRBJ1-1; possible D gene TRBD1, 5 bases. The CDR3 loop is CASSDRDRPLSEAFF. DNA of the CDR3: TGCGCCAGCAGTGATAGAGACAGACCCTTAAGTGAAGCTTTCTTT.